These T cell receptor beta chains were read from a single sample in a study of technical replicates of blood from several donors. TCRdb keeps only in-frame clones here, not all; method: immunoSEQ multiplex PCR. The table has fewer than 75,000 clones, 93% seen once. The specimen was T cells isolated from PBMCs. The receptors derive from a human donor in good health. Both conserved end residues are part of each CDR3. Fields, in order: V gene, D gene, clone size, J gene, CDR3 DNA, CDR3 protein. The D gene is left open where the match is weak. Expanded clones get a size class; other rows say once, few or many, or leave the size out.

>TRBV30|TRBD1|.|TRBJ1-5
TGTGCCTGGAGCTCCGGGACAGGGAGGACGCCCCAGCATTTT
CAWSSGTGRTPQHF
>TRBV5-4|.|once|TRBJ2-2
TGTGCCAGCAGCTTGCAGGAGGCGAACACCGGGGAGCTGTTTTTT
CASSLQEANTGELFF
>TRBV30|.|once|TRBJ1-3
TGTGCCTGGAGCCTAACCCGCTACATATATTTT
CAWSLTRYIYF
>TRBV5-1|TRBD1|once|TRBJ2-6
TGCGCCAGCAGCCGATCGATCTCGGGACAGGGCTCTGGGGCCAACGTCCTGACTTTC
CASSRSISGQGSGANVLTF
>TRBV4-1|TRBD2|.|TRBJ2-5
TGCGCCAGCAGCCAAGAGGCCCTAGCGGGAAGTGAGACCCAGTACTTC
CASSQEALAGSETQYF
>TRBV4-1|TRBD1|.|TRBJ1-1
TGCGCCAGCAGCCCATGGACAGGGACCTTGAACACTGAAGCTTTCTTT
CASSPWTGTLNTEAFF
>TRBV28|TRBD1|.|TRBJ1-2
TGTGCCAGCAGTTGGGACAGATCCTACACCTTC
CASSWDRSYTF
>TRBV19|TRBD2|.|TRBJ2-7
TGTGCCAGTAGTATTAAAGGGGACAGTGGATGGGGACTAGCTTTCCACGAGCAGTACTTC
CASSIKGDSGWGLAFHEQYF
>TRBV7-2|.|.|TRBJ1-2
TGTGCCAGCAGCTTGACAGGTACTCTGGTAGGGGTCTACTACACCTTC
CASSLTGTLVGVYYTF
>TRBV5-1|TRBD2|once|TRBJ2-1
TGCGCCAGCAAACTGAGTAGCGGGAGAATCAATGAGCAGTTCTTC
CASKLSSGRINEQFF
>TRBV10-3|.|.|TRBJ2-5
TGTGCCGTTGGGACAACGCGGGAGACCCAGTACTTC
CAVGTTRETQYF
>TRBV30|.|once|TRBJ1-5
TGTGCCTGGTCTATAGCGGGGAATCAGCCCCAGCATTTT
CAWSIAGNQPQHF
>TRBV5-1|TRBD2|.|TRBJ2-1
TGCGCCAGCAGCTTGGACGGGACTAGCGGTTACAATGAGCAGTTCTTC
CASSLDGTSGYNEQFF
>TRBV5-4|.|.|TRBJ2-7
TGTGCCAGCAGGGTGCGGCCGAGTTCCTACGAGCAGTACTTC
CASRVRPSSYEQYF
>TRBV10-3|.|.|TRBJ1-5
TGTGCCATCAGTGAGTCGGGGGCGATGGGAAGCAATCAGCCCCAGCATTTT
CAISESGAMGSNQPQHF
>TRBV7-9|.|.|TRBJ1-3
TGTGCCAGCAGCTTATCTCAGGGCACCATATATTTT
CASSLSQGTIYF
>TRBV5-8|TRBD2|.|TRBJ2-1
TGTGCCAGCAGCTGGGTAGCGGGGTCCCGGGAGCAGTTCTTC
CASSWVAGSREQFF
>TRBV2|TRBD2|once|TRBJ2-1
TGTGCCAGCAATAGGGGGCTAGCGGGATGGGATGAGCAGTTCTTC
CASNRGLAGWDEQFF
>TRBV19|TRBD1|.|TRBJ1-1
TGTGCCAGCCAGGACAGGGTGGATGAAGCTTTCTTT
CASQDRVDEAFF
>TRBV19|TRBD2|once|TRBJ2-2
TGTGCCAGTAGTGAACTAGCGCTTAACACCGGGGAGCTGTTTTTT
CASSELALNTGELFF
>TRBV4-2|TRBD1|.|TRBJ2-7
TGTGCCAGCAGCCAAGGCTTGACAGGGCAGCACGAGCAGTACTTC
CASSQGLTGQHEQYF
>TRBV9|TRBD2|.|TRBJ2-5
TGTGCCAGCAGCGCCTCCGCACTAGCGAGGCAAGAGACCCAGTACTTC
CASSASALARQETQYF
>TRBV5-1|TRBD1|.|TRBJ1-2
TGCGCCAGCAGCGGGGGACAGACAAACTATGGCTACACCTTC
CASSGGQTNYGYTF
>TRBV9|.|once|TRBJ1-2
TGTGCCAGCAACCCGGACAGCGGCATAGTTGGTGGCTACACCTTC
CASNPDSGIVGGYTF
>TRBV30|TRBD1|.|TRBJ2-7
TGTGCCTGGAGTGTAGCGCTTGGTAGGGACAGGGTCTACGAGCAGTACTTC
CAWSVALGRDRVYEQYF
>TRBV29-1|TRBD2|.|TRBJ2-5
TGCAGCGTTGTCCGCGGGAGCGGTCTGGAGACCCAGTACTTC
CSVVRGSGLETQYF
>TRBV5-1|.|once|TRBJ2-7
TGCGCCAGCAGCTTGGTAGCGGATCCTTACGAGCAGTACTTC
CASSLVADPYEQYF
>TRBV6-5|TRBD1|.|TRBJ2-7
TGTGCCAGCAGTACCCGGGACAGGGGGACCTACGAGCAGTACTTC
CASSTRDRGTYEQYF
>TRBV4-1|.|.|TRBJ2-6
TGCGCCAGCAGCCGAGGGTCTTCTGGGGCCAACGTCCTGACTTTC
CASSRGSSGANVLTF
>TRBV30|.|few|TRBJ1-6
TGTGCCTGGAGTGAAAACTTGCAGGGGCGCTCACCCCTCCACTTT
CAWSENLQGRSPLHF
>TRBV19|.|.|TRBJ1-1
TGTGCCAGTAACCAATTTCAGGGGTGGACTGAAGCTTTCTTT
CASNQFQGWTEAFF
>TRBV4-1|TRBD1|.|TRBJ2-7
TGCGCCAGCAGCCAAGGATATCGGGACAGGTATTACGAGCAGTACTTC
CASSQGYRDRYYEQYF
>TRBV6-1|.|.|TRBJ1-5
TGTGCCAGCAGTGAAAGAGGACTTTATCAGCCCCAGCATTTT
CASSERGLYQPQHF
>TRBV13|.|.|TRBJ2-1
TGTGCCAGCAGCTTAGACCTCCTAGGGAGCTCCTACAATGAGCAGTTCTTC
CASSLDLLGSSYNEQFF
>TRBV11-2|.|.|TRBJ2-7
TGTGCCAGCAGCTTATGGCAGGGGCAGGTGGAGCAGTACTTC
CASSLWQGQVEQYF
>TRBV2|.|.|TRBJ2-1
TGTGCCAGCACCGTCTACAATGAGCAGTTCTTC
CASTVYNEQFF
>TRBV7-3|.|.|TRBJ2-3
TGTGCCAGCAGCCCCACAGGGTCCCAGAATACGCAGTATTTT
CASSPTGSQNTQYF
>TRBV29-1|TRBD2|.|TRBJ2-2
TGCAGCGCCGGCCGGACTAGCGGAGCGCCGGGCACCGGGGAGCTGTTTTTT
CSAGRTSGAPGTGELFF
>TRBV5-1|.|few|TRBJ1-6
TGCGCCAGCAGCAGGGATGGGGGCGAGAAATCACCCCTCCACTTT
CASSRDGGEKSPLHF
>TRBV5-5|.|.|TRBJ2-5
TGTGCCAGCCTGAGATCTCTGGTGGAGGAGACCCAGTACTTC
CASLRSLVEETQYF
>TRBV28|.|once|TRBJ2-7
TGTGCCAGCAGATCACACACGAACTACGAGCAGTACTTC
CASRSHTNYEQYF
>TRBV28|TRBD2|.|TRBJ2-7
TGTGCCAGCAAGCTTAGCGGGAGGGCCGTAAGCTCCTACGAGCAGTACTTC
CASKLSGRAVSSYEQYF
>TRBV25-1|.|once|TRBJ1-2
TGTGCCAGCAGTGAACGTGAAGGGGCCAGCTATGGCTACACCTTC
CASSEREGASYGYTF
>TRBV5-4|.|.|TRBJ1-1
TGTGCCAGCAGATCGACAGGTATGAACACTGAAGCTTTCTTT
CASRSTGMNTEAFF
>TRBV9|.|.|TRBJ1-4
TGTGCCAGCAGCGTAGCGGGAGGGGCGCAGGGAAAACTGTTTTTT
CASSVAGGAQGKLFF
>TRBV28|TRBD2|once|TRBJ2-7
TGTGCCAGCAGCCCGCGCGTCATAGCGGGAGTATTGGGGGGCTCCTACGAGCAGTACTTC
CASSPRVIAGVLGGSYEQYF
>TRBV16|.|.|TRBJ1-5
TGTGCCAGCAGCCAATATCGAGGGAATCAGCCCCAGCATTTT
CASSQYRGNQPQHF
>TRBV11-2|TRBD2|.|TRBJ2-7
TGTGCCAGCAGCCTGACTAGCGGAATCCTCCAGCGCTACGAGCAGTACTTC
CASSLTSGILQRYEQYF
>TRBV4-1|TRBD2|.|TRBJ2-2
TGCGCCAGCAGCCCGACTAGCGTTTACACCGGGGAGCTGTTTTTT
CASSPTSVYTGELFF
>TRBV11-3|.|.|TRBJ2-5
TGTGCCAGCAGCTCTCAGGGTTACCAAGAGACCCAGTACTTC
CASSSQGYQETQYF
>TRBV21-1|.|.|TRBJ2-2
TGTGCCAGCAGCAAAGCGAGAGCGGGAGGTGACACCGGGGAGCTGTTTTTT
CASSKARAGGDTGELFF
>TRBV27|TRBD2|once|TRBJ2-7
TGTGCCAGCAGTTTATTCTCACTAGCGGGAGGTTACGAGCAGTACTTC
CASSLFSLAGGYEQYF
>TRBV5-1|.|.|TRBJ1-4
TGCGCCAGCAGTCGGACTGGAGCTAATGAAAAACTGTTTTTT
CASSRTGANEKLFF
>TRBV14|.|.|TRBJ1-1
TGTGCCAGCAGCCACGGGATGAACACTGAAGCTTTCTTT
CASSHGMNTEAFF
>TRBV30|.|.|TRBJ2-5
TGTGCCTGGACCCAGAACCAAGAGACCCAGTACTTC
CAWTQNQETQYF